These 13 T cell receptor beta chains originate from one sample sequenced in a study of response to subunit inactivated influenza vaccine. TCRdb analysed the RT-PCR reads with MiXCR anew, one entry per CDR3 protein. The sample has over 400,000 distinct CDR3 sequences; around 9.9% are singletons. The sample here was PBMCs from blood, taken roughly 6 weeks after vaccination. These receptors came from a man between 45 and 60 years old who received an inactivated influenza vaccine.

This clonotype was counted only a few times. In DNA form, the CDR3 reads TGTGCCAGCAGTAGGGCATACTACAATGAGCAGTTCTTC. This codes for CASSRAYYNEQFF. The chain is built from TRBV5-6 and TRBJ2-1; D uncertain. The CDR3 contains 13 residues. The germline V and J ends were trimmed by 5 bases and 3 bases, with 9 bases remaining between them. Germline CDR1 and CDR2: SGHDT and YYEEEE.

This clonotype was counted between two and nine times. This chain uses TRBV9 with TRBJ2-7; D is uncertain. V was cut by 4 bases and J by 1 base, with 12 bases left in between. The V gene's germline CDR1 is SGDLS and CDR2 YYNGEE. The CDR3 sequence is 14 residues long. As DNA, the CDR3 is TGTGCCAGCAGCCCCGGCGACCCGTCCTACGAGCAGTACTTC. As protein: CASSPGDPSYEQYF.

The V and J genes are TRBV6-2 or TRBV6-3 and TRBJ2-3; D may be TRBD2 (5 bases). This CDR3 is 20 amino acids long. Germline CDR1 is MNHEY and CDR2 is SVGEGT. V was clipped by 2 bases and J by 1 base, with 25 bases between them. This CDR3 is CASSYPTAGFVGMGTDTQYF. As DNA, the CDR3 is TGTGCCAGCAGTTACCCCACCGCTGGGTTTGTCGGGATGGGCACAGATACGCAGTATTTT.

This clonotype was seen at least ten times. This rearrangement joins TRBV12-3 or TRBV12-4 to TRBJ2-2, with D hard to call. The CDR3 totals 15 residues. Between the trimmed V and J ends, which lost 5 bases and 0 bases, there was a span of 10 bases. CDR3 sequence reads: CASSPMGANTGELFF. The CDR3 bases are TGTGCCAGCAGTCCTATGGGCGCGAACACCGGGGAGCTGTTTTTT.

CDR3 DNA sequence: TGCGCCAGCACCCGTAGCGGGGGGTTACAAGAGACCCAGTACTTC. Residues: CASTRSGGLQETQYF. This rearrangement joins TRBV5-1 to TRBJ2-5; 10 bases fit TRBD2. V lost 6 bases to trimming and J lost 2 bases; unmatched junction nucleotides: 7. The CDR3 consists of 15 residues. Looked up from germline, CDR1 is SGHRS and CDR2 is YFSETQ.

This clonotype was recorded a few times. V gene TRBV5-6 combines with J gene TRBJ1-2; a possible D gene is TRBD1 (5 bases). CDR3 length equals 15 residues. The germline V gene has CDR1 SGHDT and CDR2 YYEEEE. Trimming left V 0 bases short and J 9 bases short, with 18 bases between. CDR3: CASSLASLQGGSYTF. DNA for the CDR3: TGTGCCAGCAGCTTGGCCAGCCTCCAGGGAGGGAGCTACACCTTC.

The CDR3 region has the DNA TGCGCCAGCAGTGGGAGGCAGGGGCACCAGTACTTC. It encodes CASSGRQGHQYF. This rearrangement joins TRBV10-2 to TRBJ2-5, with D maybe TRBD1 (6 bases). Germline V CDR1 and CDR2: WSHSY, SAAADI. The V end lost 4 bases, the J end lost 10 bases, and 13 bases lay between the germline ends. CDR3 length: 12 amino acids.

J is TRBJ2-1 and V is TRBV6-2 or TRBV6-3; 8 bases align to TRBD2. Germline V gene sequence: CDR1 MNHEY, CDR2 SVGEGT. The ends lost 2 bases at V and 6 bases at J; junction bases unmatched: 15. The CDR3 is made up of 18 amino acids. The CDR3 DNA reads TGTGCCAGCAGTTACCCCCCTGGGAGCGGGAGACCGAGCAATGAGCAGTTCTTC. Translating gives CASSYPPGSGRPSNEQFF.

This clonotype was counted at least ten times. This chain uses TRBV29-1 with TRBJ1-1; the match to TRBD1 covers 8 bases. Germline assignment: CDR1 SQVTM and CDR2 ANQGSEA. The CDR3 sequence is 13 residues long. The CDR3 spells CTVFDRGNTEAFF. DNA of the CDR3: TGCACCGTATTCGACAGGGGGAACACTGAAGCTTTCTTT.

This clonotype was observed a handful of times. The chain joins TRBV4-2 to TRBJ2-2, with unresolved D. CDR1 and CDR2 (germline): LGHNA, YNFKEQ. The CDR3 sequence is 15 residues long. Between the trimmed V and J ends, which lost 0 bases and 3 bases, there was a span of 8 bases. As DNA, the CDR3 is TGTGCCAGCAGCCAAGATGGGCAGTACACCGGGGAGCTGTTTTTT. It encodes CASSQDGQYTGELFF.

This chain joins TRBV2 and TRBJ2-7; 8 bases are shared with TRBD1. The CDR3 runs 15 residues. The V gene's germline CDR1 is SNHLY and CDR2 FYNNEI. The trim removed 6 bases at V and 3 bases at J, leaving 10 bases unmatched. CDR3 region: CASSIGQGPRYEQYF. In DNA, the CDR3 is TGTGCCAGCAGCATCGGACAGGGCCCACGCTACGAGCAGTACTTC. The variable domain in full, with the rest retrieved from reference TRBV2 and TRBJ2-7, is EPEVTQTPSHQVTQMGQEVILRCVPISNHLYFYWYRQILGQKVEFLVSFYNNEISEKSEIFDDQFSVERPDGSNFTLKIRSTKLEDSAMYFCASSIGQGPRYEQYFGPGTRLTVT.

This chain uses TRBV5-1 with TRBJ2-3; D tentatively fits TRBD1 or TRBD2 (7 bases each). The CDR3 sequence is 16 residues long. The germline V gene encodes CDR1 SGHRS and CDR2 YFSETQ. The V end was cut by 4 bases, the J end by 6 bases, with 21 bases between. Here the CDR3 DNA reads TGCGCCAGCAGCCCCAGGGAGGGGGCGCGCGCCGATACGCAGTATTTT. Translation: CASSPREGARADTQYF.

V gene TRBV20-1 combines with J gene TRBJ1-6; 7 positions match TRBD1. The length of the CDR3 is 12 residues. Trimming at V came to 5 bases and at J to 6 bases, leaving 1 base not matched to a gene. Germline CDR1 reads DFQATT; CDR2 reads SNEGSKA (reference sequence). CDR3 residues: CSAGQVNSPLHF. In nucleotides, the CDR3 is TGCAGTGCTGGACAGGTTAATTCACCCCTCCACTTT.